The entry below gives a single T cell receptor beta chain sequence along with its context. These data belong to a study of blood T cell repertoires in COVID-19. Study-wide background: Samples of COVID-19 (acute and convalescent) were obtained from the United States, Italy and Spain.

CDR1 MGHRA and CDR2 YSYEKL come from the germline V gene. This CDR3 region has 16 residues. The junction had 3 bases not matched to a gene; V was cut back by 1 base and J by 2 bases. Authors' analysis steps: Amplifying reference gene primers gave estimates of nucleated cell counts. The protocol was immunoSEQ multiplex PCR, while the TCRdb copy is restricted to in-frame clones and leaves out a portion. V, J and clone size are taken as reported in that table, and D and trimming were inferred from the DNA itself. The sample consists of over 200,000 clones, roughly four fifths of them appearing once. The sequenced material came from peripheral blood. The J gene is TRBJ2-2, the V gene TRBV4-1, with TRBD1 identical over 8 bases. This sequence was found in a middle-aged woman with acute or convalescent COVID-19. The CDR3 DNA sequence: TGCGCCAGCAGCCAAGGGACAGGGTTAAACACCGGGGAGCTGTTTTTT. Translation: CASSQGTGLNTGELFF.